The source of this TCR beta chain is a study of blood T cell repertoires in COVID-19. Per germline, CDR1 MNHEY and CDR2 SVGEGT. This CDR3 has 16 residues. Losses at the gene ends were 4 bases for V and 8 bases for J; bases not matched to a gene: 14. Sequencing was performed with immunoSEQ multiplex PCR; in TCRdb, only in-frame clones are kept and a portion is missing. The sample contains roughly 72,000 clones, about nine tenths of which appear only once. Source material: peripheral blood. The genes are TRBV6-2 or TRBV6-3 and TRBJ2-1; 7 positions match TRBD2. This clonotype was sampled from a human donor in a cohort sampled during active COVID-19. The CDR3 reads CASSSRERGRGDEQFF. CDR3 sequence (DNA): TGTGCCAGCAGTTCGAGAGAGCGGGGTCGCGGGGATGAGCAGTTCTTC.